This T cell receptor beta chain was captured by sequencing in a study of vaccination and CD4 T cells after COVID-19. On this clonotype: No antigen is known for it.

With the Oncomine TCR Beta short-read assay, DNA from cultured CD4+ T cells was sequenced. TCRdb passed the PCR reads through MiXCR, listing each CDR3 protein once. In the table there are more than 10,000 distinct CDR3 sequences, under 30% of which are singletons. Indicated treatment: approximately 11-day PBMC culture with coronavirus spike peptide pools or control peptides (ViraFEST assay). The J segment lost 2 bases and the V segment lost 2 bases, leaving 7 bases of the junction unmatched. Looked up from germline, CDR1 is SGHRS and CDR2 is YFSETQ. The CDR3 spans 15 residues. Material: CD4+ T cells from blood, cultured in vitro, obtained after SARS-CoV-2 vaccination. The chain uses TRBV5-1 and TRBJ2-7; TRBD2 aligns across 7 bases. The sequence came from a human donor who had recovered from COVID-19. The CDR3 reads CASSFQREVAYEQYF. The CDR3 nucleotides read TGCGCCAGCAGCTTTCAACGGGAGGTAGCCTACGAGCAGTACTTC.